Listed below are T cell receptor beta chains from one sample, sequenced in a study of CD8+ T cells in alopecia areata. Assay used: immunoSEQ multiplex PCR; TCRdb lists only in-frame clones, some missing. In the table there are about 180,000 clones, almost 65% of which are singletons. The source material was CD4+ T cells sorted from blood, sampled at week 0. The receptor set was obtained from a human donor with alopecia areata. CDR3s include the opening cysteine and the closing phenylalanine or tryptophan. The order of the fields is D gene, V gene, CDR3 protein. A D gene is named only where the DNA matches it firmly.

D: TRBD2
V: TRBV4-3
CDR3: CASSLGGADQYNEQFF

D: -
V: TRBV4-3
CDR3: CASSRDTNTGELFF

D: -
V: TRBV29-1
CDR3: CSVEGGGTQYF

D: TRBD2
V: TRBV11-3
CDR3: CASSPKGTSGGPYSETQYF

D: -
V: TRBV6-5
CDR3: CASSLTANYGYTF

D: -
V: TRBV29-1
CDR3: CSVESATYEQYF

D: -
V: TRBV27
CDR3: CASSPAGLNTEAFF

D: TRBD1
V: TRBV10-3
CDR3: CAIRATGDSGYTF

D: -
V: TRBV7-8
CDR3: CASSLTPGTGNTIYF

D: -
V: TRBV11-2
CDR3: CASSLGGQETQYF

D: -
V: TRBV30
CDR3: CAWSAGSGGEAFF

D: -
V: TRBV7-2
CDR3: CASSKQTAYNEQFF

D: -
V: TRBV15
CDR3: CATSRGDTEAFF

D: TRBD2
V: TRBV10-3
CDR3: CAITAGGRTDTQYF

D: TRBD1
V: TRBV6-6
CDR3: CASRPDRRGNTIYF

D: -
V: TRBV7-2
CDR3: CASSSVAVTDTQYF

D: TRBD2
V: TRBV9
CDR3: CASSVEASGSETQYF

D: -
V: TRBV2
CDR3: CASSEYTEPHF

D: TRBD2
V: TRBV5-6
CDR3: CASSLDTLAGGRYNEQFF

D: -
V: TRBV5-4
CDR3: CASSKGTGINPEAFF

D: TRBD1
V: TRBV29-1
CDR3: CSVQLRGGTEAFF

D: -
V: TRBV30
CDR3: CAWSSSLGPQHF

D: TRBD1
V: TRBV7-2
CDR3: CASSMQGGIYGYTF

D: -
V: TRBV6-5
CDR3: CASSYAGFGYGYTF

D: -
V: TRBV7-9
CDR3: CASSLHTDTQYF

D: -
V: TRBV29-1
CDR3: CSVEGQSRRGAFF

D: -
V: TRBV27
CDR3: CASSLQGGDGYTF

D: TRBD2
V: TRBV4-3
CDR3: CASSQDWGTSGAQEETQYF

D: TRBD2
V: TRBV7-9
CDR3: CASSFDGGRADTQYF

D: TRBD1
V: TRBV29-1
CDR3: CSVELTGGTEAFF

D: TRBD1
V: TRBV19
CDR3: CASSIPSGQGDYEQFF

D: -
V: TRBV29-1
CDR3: CSVVQGETEAFF

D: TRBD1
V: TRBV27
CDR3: CASSWRQGPRDGYTF

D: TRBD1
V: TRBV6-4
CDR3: CASSPDRGLSYGYTF

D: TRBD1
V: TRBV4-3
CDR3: CASSQATGGYEKLFF

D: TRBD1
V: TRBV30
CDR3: CAWSAGGSGGYGYTF

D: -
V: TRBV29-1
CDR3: CSVVSPRLVNTEAFF

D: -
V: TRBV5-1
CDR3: CASSLGHPGGNSPLHF

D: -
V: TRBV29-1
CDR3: CSVSPLGVVDYGYTF

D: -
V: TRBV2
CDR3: CASSGPQETQYF

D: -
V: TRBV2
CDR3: CASSERGEETQYF

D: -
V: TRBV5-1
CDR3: CASGYSGGGESPLHF